This T cell receptor beta chain comes out of a study of beta chain features in type 1 diabetes. The sequenced template was cDNA made from the entire isolated RNA. TCRdb's copy holds only in-frame clones and misses some; the assay was immunoSEQ multiplex PCR. The repertoire holds about 250,000 clones, with 13% to 15% as singletons. The V and J ends lost 1 base and 4 bases, in that order; junction bases with no gene match: 8. The CDR3 spans 20 residues. Germline V CDR1 and CDR2: SGHVS, FNYEAQ. Sequenced sample: naive CD4+ T cells from blood. This receptor was obtained from a woman aged 40 to 55 in good health. The chain carries TRBV7-6 and TRBJ2-6; the match to TRBD2 covers 15 bases. The DNA for the CDR3 is TGTGCCAGCAGCTTAGAAGTCGGACTAGCGGGGGGGGTAGGGGCCAACGTCCTGACTTTC. This gives the protein CASSLEVGLAGGVGANVLTF.